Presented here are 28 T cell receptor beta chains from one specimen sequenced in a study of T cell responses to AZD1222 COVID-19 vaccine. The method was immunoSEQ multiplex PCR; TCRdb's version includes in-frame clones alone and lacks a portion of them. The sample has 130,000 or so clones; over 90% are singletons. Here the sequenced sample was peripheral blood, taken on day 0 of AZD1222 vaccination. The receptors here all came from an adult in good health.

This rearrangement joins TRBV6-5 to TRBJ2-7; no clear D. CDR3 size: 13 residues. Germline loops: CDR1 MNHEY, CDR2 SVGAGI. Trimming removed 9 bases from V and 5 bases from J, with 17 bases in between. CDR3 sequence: CASTRPGWDEQYF. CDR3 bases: TGTGCCAGTACAAGACCCGGCTGGGACGAGCAGTACTTC.

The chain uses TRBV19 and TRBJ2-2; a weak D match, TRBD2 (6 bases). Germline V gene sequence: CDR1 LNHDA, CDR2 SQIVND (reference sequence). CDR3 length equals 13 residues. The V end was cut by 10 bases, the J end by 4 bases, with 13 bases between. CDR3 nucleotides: TGTGCCAACTGGGACTTTCGCACCGGGGAGCTGTTTTTT. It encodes CANWDFRTGELFF.

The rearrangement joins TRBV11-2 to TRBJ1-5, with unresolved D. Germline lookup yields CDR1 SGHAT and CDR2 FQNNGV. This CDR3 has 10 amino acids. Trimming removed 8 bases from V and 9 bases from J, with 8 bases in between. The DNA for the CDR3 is TGTGCCAGCCCCCCGCGGCCCCAGCATTTT. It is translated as CASPPRPQHF. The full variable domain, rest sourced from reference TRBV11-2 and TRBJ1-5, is EAGVAQSPRYKIIEKRQSVAFWCNPISGHATLYWYQQILGQGPKLLIQFQNNGVVDDSQLPKDRFSAERLKGVDSTLKIQPAKLEDSAVYLCASPPRPQHFGDGTRLSIL.

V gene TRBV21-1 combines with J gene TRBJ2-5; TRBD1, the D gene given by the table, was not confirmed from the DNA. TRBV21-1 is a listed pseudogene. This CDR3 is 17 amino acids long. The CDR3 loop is CASSKVRRNRGKETQYF. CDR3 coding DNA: TGTGCCAGCAGCAAAGTTAGGAGAAACAGGGGAAAAGAGACCCAGTACTTC.

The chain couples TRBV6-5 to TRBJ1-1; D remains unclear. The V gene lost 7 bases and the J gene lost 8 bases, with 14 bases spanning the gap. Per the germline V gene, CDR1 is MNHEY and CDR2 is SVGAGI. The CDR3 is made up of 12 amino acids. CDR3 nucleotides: TGTGCCAGCACCGAACGGACGGGAGAAGCTTTCTTT. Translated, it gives CASTERTGEAFF.

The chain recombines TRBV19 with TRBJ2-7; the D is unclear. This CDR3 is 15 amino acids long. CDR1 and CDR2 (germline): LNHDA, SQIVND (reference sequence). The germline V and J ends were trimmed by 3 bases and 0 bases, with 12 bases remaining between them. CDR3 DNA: TGTGCCAGTAGTATTGGGTACCAGATCTCCTACGAGCAGTACTTC. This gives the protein CASSIGYQISYEQYF.

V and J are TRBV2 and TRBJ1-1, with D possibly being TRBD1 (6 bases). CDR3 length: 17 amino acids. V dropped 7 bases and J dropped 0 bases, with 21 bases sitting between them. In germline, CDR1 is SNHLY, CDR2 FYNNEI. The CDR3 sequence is CASKGVTGILLNTEAFF. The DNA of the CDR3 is TGTGCCAGCAAGGGGGTCACGGGGATCCTTTTGAACACTGAAGCTTTCTTT.

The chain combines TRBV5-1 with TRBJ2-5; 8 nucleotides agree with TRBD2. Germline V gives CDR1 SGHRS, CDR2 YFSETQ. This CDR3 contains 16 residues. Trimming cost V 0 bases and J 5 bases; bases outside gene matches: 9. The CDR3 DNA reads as TGCGCCAGCAGCTTGGGGGCGGGAGGCGGATTGGAGACCCAGTACTTC. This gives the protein CASSLGAGGGLETQYF.

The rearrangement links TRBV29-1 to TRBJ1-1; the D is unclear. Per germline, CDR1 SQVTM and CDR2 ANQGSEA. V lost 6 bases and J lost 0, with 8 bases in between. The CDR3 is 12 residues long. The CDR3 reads CSVVPLNTEAFF. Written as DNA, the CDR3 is TGCAGCGTGGTTCCATTGAACACTGAAGCTTTCTTT.

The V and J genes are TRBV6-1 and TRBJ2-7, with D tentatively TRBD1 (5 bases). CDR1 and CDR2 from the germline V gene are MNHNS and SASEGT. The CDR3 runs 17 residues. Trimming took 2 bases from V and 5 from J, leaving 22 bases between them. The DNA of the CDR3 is TGTGCCAGCAGTGAAATTTATAGGGGCGGATCCTTCCACGAGCAGTACTTC. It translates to CASSEIYRGGSFHEQYF.

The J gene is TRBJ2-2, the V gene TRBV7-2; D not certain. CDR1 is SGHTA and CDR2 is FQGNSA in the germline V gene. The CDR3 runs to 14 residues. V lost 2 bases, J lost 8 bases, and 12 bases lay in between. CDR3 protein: CASSLYVIKGELFF. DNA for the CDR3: TGTGCCAGCAGCTTATACGTGATTAAGGGGGAGCTGTTTTTT.

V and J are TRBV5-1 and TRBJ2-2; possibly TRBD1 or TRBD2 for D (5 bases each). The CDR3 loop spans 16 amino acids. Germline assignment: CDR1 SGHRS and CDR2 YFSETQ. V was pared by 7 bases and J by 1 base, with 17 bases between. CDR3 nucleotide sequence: TGCGCCAGCGCGCAGTCGGGGCCAGGGAACACCGGGGAGCTGTTTTTT. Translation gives CASAQSGPGNTGELFF. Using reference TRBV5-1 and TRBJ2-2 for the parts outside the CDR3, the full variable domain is KAGVTQTPRYLIKTRGQQVTLSCSPISGHRSVSWYQQTPGQGLQFLFEYFSETQRNKGNFPGRFSGRQFSNSRSEMNVSTLELGDSALYLCASAQSGPGNTGELFFGEGSRLTVL.

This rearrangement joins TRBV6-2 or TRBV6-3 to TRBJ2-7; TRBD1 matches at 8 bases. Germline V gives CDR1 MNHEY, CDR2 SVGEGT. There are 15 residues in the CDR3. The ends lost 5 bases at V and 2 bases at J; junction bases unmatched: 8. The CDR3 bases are TGTGCCAGCAGTCACCCAGGACAGGGCACCTACGAGCAGTACTTC. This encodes CASSHPGQGTYEQYF.

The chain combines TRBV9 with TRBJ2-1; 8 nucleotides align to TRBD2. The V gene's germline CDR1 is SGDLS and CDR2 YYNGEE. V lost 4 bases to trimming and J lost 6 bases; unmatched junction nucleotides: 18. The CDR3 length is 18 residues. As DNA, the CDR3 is TGTGCCAGCAGCCCGTCGGGGATAGCGGGAAATCCCTCCAATGAGCAGTTCTTC. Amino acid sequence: CASSPSGIAGNPSNEQFF.

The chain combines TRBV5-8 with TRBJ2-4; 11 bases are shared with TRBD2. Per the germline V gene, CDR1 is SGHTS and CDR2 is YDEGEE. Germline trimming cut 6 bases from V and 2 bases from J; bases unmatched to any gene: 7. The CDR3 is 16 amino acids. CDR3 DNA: TGTGCCAGCACCCGGGGGACTAGCGGAACCAAAAACATTCAGTACTTC. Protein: CASTRGTSGTKNIQYF. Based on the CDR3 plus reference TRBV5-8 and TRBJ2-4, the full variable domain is EAGVTQSPTHLIKTRGQQATLRCSPISGHTSVYWYQQALGLGLQFLLWYDEGEERNRGNFPPRFSGRQFPNYSSELNVNALELEDSALYLCASTRGTSGTKNIQYFGAGTRLSVL.

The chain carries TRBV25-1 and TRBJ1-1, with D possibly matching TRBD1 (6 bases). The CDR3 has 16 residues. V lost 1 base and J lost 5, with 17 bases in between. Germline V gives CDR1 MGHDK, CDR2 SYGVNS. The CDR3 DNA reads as TGTGCCAGCAGTGAATTTTTTATACAGGGAGAGACTGAAGCTTTCTTT. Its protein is CASSEFFIQGETEAFF.

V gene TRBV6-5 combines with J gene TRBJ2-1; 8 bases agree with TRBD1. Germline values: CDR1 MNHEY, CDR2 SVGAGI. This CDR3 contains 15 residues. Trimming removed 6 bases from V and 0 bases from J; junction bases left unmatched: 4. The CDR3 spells CASSLDRVSYNEQFF. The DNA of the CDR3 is TGTGCCAGCAGCTTGGACAGGGTCTCCTACAATGAGCAGTTCTTC.

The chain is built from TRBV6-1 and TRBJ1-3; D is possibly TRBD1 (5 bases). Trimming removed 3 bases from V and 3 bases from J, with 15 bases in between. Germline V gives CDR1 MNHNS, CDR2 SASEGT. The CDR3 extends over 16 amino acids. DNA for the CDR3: TGTGCCAGCAGTGAGAAGCGGGGGGTTTTTGGAAACACCATATATTTT. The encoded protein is CASSEKRGVFGNTIYF.

DNA of the CDR3: TGCGCCAGCAGCTTGAGGCGCGGACAGGGCTCTGGGGCCAACGTCCTGACTTTC. Protein product: CASSLRRGQGSGANVLTF. The chain joins TRBV5-1 to TRBJ2-6; 8 bases are a match to TRBD1. There are 18 residues in the CDR3. Germline lookup yields CDR1 SGHRS and CDR2 YFSETQ. The ends lost 1 base at V and 0 bases at J; junction bases unmatched: 6.

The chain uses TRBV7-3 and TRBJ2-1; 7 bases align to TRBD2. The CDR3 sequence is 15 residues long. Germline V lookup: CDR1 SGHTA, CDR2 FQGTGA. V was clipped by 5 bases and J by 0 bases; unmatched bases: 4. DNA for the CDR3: TGTGCCAGCAGCCGAAGCGGGGACTCCTACAATGAGCAGTTCTTC. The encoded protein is CASSRSGDSYNEQFF.

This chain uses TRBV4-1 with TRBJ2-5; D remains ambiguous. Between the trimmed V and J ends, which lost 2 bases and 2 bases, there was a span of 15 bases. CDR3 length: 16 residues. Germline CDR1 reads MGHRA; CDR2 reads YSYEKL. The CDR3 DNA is TGCGCCAGCAGCCAATACGATCAAGGGCCACAAGAGACCCAGTACTTC. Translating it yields CASSQYDQGPQETQYF.

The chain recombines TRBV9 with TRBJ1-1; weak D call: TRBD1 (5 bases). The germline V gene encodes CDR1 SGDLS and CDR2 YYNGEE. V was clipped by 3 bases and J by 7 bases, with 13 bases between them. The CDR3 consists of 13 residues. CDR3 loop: CASSAGRSSEAFF. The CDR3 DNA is TGTGCCAGCAGCGCGGGGCGGTCGAGTGAAGCTTTCTTT.

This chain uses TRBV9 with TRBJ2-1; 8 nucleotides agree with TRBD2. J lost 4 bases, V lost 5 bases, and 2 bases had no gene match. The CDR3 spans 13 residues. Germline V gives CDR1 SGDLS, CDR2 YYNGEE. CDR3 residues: CASSPGGYNEQFF. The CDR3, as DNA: TGTGCCAGCAGTCCGGGGGGGTACAATGAGCAGTTCTTC.

The CDR3 DNA is TGTGCCAGCGCTACAGGGAACTCCTACGAGCAGTACTTC. The encoded protein is CASATGNSYEQYF. V and J are TRBV21-1 and TRBJ2-7; TRBD1 reflects the table's D call only, with no check against the DNA. TRBV21-1 is a pseudogene. The length of the CDR3 is 13 residues.

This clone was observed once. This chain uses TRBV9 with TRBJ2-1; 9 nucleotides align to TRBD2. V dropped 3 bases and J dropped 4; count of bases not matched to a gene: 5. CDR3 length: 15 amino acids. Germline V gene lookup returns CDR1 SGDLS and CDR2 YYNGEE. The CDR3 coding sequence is TGTGCCAGCAGCGCTCTAGCGGGACTTTACAATGAGCAGTTCTTC. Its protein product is CASSALAGLYNEQFF. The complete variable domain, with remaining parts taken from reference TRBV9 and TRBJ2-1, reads DSGVTQTPKHLITATGQRVTLRCSPRSGDLSVYWYQQSLDQGLQFLIQYYNGEERAKGNILERFSAQQFPDLHSELNLSSLELGDSALYFCASSALAGLYNEQFFGPGTRLTVL.

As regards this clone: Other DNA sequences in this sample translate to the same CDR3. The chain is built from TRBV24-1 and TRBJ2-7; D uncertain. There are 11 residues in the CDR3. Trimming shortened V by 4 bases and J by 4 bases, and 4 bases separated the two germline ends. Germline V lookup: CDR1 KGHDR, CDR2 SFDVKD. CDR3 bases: TGTGCCACCAGTGACGGATACGAGCAGTACTTC. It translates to CATSDGYEQYF.

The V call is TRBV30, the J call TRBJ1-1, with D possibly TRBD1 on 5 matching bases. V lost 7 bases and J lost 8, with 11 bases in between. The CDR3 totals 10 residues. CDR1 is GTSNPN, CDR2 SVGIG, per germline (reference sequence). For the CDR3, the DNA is TGTGCCTTCCGACAGCCAGAAGCTTTCTTT. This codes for CAFRQPEAFF. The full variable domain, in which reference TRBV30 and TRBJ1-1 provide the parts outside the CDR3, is SQTIHQWPATLVQPVGSPLSLECTVEGTSNPNLYWYRQAAGRGLQLLFYSVGIGQISSEVPQNLSASRPQDRQFILSSKKLLLSDSGFYLCAFRQPEAFFGQGTRLTVV.

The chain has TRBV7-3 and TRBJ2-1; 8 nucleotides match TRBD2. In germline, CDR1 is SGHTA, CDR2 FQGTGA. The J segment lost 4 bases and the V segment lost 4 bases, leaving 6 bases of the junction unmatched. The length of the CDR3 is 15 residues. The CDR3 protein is CASSSSGYHYNEQFF. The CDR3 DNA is TGTGCCAGCAGCTCTAGCGGGTATCATTACAATGAGCAGTTCTTC. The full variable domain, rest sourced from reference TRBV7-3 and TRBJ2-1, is GAGVSQTPSNKVTEKGKYVELRCDPISGHTALYWYRQSLGQGPEFLIYFQGTGAADDSGLPNDRFFAVRPEGSVSTLKIQRTERGDSAVYLCASSSSGYHYNEQFFGPGTRLTVL.